This TCR beta chain was recorded in a study of CD8 T cells in ankylosing spondylitis. The CDR3 has 12 residues. In germline, CDR1 is MNHEY, CDR2 SVGAGI. V was clipped by 4 bases and J by 6 bases, with 7 bases between them. Quantitative 5'-RACE was performed with molecular barcodes, and it yielded the TCR beta libraries. MiXCR, applied by TCRdb to the 5' RACE reads, yields one record per CDR3 protein. The sample has about 480,000 distinct CDR3 sequences; roughly 17% are singletons. Study-wide results and caveats: Disease-linked clones had a CD8+ phenotype and relatively low frequency in peripheral blood. Earlier reports found some motif variants in synovial fluid and blood in reactive arthritis. A motif of 7 to 9 highly homologous TCR beta variants was seen as apparently characteristic of ankylosing spondylitis blood.

This clonotype showed up just a few times. Its antigen is as yet unknown. Sequencing was performed on blood, either unsorted or a sorted T cell fraction (not recorded which). This receptor was obtained from a male donor with ankylosing spondylitis. J is TRBJ1-5 and V is TRBV6-5, with D uncertain. The CDR3 DNA is TGTGCCAGCAGTTCCCCGGCTCAGCCCCAGCATTTT. Protein product: CASSSPAQPQHF.